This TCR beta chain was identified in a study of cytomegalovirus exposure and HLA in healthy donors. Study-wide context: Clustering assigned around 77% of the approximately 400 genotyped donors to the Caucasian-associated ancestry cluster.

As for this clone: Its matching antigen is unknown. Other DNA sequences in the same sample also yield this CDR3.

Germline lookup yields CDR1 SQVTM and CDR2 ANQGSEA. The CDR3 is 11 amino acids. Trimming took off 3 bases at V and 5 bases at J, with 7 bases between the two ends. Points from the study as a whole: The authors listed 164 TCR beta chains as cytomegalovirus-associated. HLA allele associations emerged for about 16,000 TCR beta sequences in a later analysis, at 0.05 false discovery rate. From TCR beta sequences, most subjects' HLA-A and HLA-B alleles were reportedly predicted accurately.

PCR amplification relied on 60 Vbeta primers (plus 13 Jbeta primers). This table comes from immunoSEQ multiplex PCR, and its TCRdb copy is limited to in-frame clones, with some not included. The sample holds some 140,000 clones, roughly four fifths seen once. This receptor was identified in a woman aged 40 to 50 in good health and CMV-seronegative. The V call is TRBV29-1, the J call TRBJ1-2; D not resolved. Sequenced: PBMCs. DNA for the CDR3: TGCAGCGTTGATCGGGGATATGGCTACACCTTC. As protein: CSVDRGYGYTF. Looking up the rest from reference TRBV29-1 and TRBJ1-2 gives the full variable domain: SAVISQKPSRDICQRGTSLTIQCQVDSQVTMMFWYRQQPGQSLTLIATANQGSEATYESGFVIDKFPISRPNLTFSTLTVSNMSPEDSSIYLCSVDRGYGYTFGSGTRLTVV.